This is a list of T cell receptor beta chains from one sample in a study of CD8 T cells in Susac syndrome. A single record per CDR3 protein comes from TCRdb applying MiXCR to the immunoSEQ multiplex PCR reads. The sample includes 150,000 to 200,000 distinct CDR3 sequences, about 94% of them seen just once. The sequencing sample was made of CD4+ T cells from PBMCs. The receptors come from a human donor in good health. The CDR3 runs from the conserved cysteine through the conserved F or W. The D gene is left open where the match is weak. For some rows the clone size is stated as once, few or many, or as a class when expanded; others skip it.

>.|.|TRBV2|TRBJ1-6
CASRREDSPLHF
TGTGCCAGCAGGCGGGAGGATTCACCCCTCCACTTT
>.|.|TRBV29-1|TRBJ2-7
CSVYGQGYEQYF
TGCAGCGTTTATGGGCAGGGCTACGAGCAGTACTTC
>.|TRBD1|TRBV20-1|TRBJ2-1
CSARPGQYNEQFF
TGCAGTGCTAGACCGGGACAGTACAATGAGCAGTTCTTC
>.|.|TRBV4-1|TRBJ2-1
CASSRASETDYNEQFF
TGCGCCAGCAGCCGAGCTTCCGAGACAGATTACAATGAGCAGTTCTTC
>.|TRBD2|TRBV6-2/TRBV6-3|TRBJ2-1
CATDIAGRRNEQFF
TGTGCCACTGATATAGCGGGGAGGCGCAATGAGCAGTTCTTC
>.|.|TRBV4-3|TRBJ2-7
CASSQDLSRAISSYEQYF
TGCGCCAGCAGCCAAGATCTCAGCAGAGCCATATCCTCCTACGAGCAGTACTTC
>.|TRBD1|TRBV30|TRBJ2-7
CAWSPRGQEQYF
TGTGCCTGGAGTCCGAGGGGGCAAGAGCAGTACTTC
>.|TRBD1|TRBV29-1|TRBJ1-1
CSSRGLWDSEAFF
TGCAGCTCTAGGGGGCTTTGGGACTCTGAAGCTTTCTTT
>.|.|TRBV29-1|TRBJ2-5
CSVLRDLGETQYF
TGCAGCGTTCTCAGGGACCTCGGAGAGACCCAGTACTTC
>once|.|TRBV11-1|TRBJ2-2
CASSPHSSGSAGELFF
TGTGCCAGCAGCCCTCACTCCTCCGGGTCGGCCGGGGAGCTGTTTTTT
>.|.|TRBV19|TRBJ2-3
CASSITWADTQYF
TGTGCCAGTAGTATTACGTGGGCAGATACGCAGTATTTT
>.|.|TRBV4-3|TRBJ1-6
CASSQRGSPLHF
TGCGCCAGCAGCCAGAGGGGCTCACCCCTCCACTTT
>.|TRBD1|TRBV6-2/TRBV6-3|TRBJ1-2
CASSPEDRVNYGYTF
TGTGCCAGCAGTCCCGAGGACAGGGTGAACTATGGCTACACCTTC
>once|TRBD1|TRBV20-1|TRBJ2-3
CSARGRRGQDTQYF
TGCAGTGCTAGAGGCCGCAGGGGGCAAGATACGCAGTATTTT
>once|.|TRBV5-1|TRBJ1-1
CASGQGNTEAFF
TGCGCCAGCGGCCAGGGTAACACTGAAGCTTTCTTT
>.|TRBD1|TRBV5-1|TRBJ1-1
CASSGQGGGNAEAFF
TGCGCCAGCAGCGGACAGGGAGGCGGGAACGCTGAAGCTTTCTTT
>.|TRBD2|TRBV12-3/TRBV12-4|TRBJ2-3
CASSLDTSGSTDTQYF
TGTGCCAGCAGTCTAGATACTAGCGGTAGCACAGATACGCAGTATTTT
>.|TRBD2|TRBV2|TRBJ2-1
CATTGEGAYNEQFF
TGTGCCACCACGGGGGAGGGAGCCTACAATGAGCAGTTCTTC
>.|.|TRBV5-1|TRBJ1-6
CASSLGGTIPSPLHF
TGCGCCAGCAGCTTGGGTGGGACAATCCCCTCACCCCTCCACTTT
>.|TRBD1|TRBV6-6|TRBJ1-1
CASSATGVVTEAFF
TGTGCCAGCAGTGCAACAGGGGTTGTCACTGAAGCTTTCTTT
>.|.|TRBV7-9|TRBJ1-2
CASSLAGEGGYTF
TGTGCCAGCAGCTTGGCAGGGGAAGGGGGCTACACCTTC
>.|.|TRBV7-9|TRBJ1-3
CASSTHSGNTIYF
TGTGCCAGCAGCACCCACTCCGGAAACACCATATATTTT
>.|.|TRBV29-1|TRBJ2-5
CTAGPRGETQYF
TGCACGGCCGGCCCTAGGGGAGAGACCCAGTACTTC
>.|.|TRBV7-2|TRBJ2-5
CASSLAPITQGETQYF
TGTGCCAGCAGCTTAGCTCCTATTACCCAGGGAGAGACCCAGTACTTC
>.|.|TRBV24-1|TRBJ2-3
CATSDFLGDTQYF
TGTGCCACCAGTGATTTCTTGGGAGATACGCAGTATTTT